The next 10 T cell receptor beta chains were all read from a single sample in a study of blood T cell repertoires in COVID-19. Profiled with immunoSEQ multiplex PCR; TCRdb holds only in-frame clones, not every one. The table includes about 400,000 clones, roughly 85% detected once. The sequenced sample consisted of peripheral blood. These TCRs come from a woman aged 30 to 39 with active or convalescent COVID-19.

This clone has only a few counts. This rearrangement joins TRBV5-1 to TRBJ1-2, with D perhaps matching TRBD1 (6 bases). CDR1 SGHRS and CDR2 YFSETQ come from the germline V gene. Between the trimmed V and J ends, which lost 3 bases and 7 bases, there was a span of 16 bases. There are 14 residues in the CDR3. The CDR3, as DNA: TGCGCCAGCAGCTGGGGGACAACAGCTTCTGGCTACACCTTC. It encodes CASSWGTTASGYTF.

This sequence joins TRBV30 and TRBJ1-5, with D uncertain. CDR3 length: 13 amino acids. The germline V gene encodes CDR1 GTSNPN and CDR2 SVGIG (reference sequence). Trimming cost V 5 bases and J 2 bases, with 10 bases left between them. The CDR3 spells CAWSGSGNQPQHF. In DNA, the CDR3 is TGTGCCTGGTCCGGGTCGGGCAATCAGCCCCAGCATTTT.

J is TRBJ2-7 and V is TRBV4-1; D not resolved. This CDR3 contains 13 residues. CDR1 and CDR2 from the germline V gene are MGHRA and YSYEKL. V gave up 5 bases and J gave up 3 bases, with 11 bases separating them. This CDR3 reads CASSRGVLYEQYF. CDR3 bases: TGCGCCAGCAGCAGAGGAGTGCTCTACGAGCAGTACTTC.

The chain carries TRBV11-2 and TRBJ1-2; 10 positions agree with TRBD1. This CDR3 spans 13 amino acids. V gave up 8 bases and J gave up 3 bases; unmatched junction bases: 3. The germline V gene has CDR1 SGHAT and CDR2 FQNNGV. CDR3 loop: CASRTGGDYGYTF. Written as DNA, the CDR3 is TGTGCCAGCCGGACAGGGGGGGACTATGGCTACACCTTC.

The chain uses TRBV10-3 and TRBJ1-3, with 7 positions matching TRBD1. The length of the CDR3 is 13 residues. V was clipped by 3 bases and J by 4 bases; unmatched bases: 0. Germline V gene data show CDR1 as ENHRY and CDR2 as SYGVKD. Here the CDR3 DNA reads TGTGCCATCAGTGAACAGGGGGGAAACACCATATATTTT. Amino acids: CAISEQGGNTIYF.

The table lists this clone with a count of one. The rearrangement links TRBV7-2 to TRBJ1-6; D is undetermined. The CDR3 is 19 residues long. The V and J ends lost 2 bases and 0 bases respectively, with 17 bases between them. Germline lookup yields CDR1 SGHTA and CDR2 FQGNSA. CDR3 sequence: CASSLHRLHGTSYNSPLHF. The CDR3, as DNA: TGTGCCAGCAGCTTACACCGACTCCATGGTACCTCCTATAATTCACCCCTCCACTTT. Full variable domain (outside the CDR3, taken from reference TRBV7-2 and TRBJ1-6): GAGVSQSPSNKVTEKGKDVELRCDPISGHTALYWYRQSLGQGLEFLIYFQGNSAPDKSGLPSDRFSAERTGGSVSTLTIQRTQQEDSAVYLCASSLHRLHGTSYNSPLHFGNGTRLTVT.

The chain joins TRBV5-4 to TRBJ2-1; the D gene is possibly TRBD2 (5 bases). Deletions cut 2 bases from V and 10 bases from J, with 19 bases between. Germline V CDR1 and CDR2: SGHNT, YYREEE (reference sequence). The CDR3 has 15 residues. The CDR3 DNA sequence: TGTGCCAGCAGCTTCCCCTCAGCGGACCTAAGGGAGCAGTTCTTC. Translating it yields CASSFPSADLREQFF.

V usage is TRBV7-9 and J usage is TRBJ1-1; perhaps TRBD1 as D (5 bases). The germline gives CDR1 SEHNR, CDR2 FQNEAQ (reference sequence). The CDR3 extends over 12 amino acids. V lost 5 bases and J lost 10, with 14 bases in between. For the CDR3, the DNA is TGTGCCAGCAGCACCGCAGGGTCGGGAGCTTTCTTT. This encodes CASSTAGSGAFF.

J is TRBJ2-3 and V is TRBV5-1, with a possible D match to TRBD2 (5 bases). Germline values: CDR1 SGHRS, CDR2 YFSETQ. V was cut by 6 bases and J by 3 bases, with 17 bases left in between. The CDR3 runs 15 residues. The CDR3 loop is CASTNLLGETDTQYF. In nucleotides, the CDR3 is TGCGCCAGCACCAATCTTCTGGGAGAAACAGATACGCAGTATTTT.

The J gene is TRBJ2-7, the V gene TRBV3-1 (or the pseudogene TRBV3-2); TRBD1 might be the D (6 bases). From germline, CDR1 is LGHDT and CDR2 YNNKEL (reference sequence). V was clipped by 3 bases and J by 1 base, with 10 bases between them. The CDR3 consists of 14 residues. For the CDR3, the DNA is TGTGCCAGCAGCCATGGACAGCCGTCCTACGAGCAGTACTTC. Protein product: CASSHGQPSYEQYF.